Here is one T cell receptor beta chain with its context. In the authors' methods: Estimation of nucleated cell counts was performed using reference gene primer amplification. TCRdb's table, derived via immunoSEQ multiplex PCR, lists solely in-frame clones and lacks some. Clone size and the V and J calls come from that table; the DNA yielded D and trimming. The sample has around 100,000 clones, just over 90% seen once. CDR1 and CDR2 from the germline V gene are PRHDT and FYEKMQ (reference sequence). The V gene end was trimmed by 5 bases and the J gene end by 8 bases; junction bases not matched to a gene: 11. The CDR3 extends over 14 amino acids. This entry belongs to a study of blood T cell repertoires in COVID-19. The overall study: There were acute and convalescent COVID-19 samples, and they came from the United States, Italy and Spain. In each case, the material was cDNA or gDNA derived from T cells, B-cell-depleted T cells, or PBMCs.

Sequenced material: peripheral blood. The chain carries TRBV13 and TRBJ1-2, with 7 bases identical to TRBD1. The TCR was taken from a man in his forties or fifties with active COVID-19. The CDR3 coding sequence is TGTGCCAGCAGCCTCCGACAGGGTACAGGAGGCTACACCTTC. This encodes CASSLRQGTGGYTF.